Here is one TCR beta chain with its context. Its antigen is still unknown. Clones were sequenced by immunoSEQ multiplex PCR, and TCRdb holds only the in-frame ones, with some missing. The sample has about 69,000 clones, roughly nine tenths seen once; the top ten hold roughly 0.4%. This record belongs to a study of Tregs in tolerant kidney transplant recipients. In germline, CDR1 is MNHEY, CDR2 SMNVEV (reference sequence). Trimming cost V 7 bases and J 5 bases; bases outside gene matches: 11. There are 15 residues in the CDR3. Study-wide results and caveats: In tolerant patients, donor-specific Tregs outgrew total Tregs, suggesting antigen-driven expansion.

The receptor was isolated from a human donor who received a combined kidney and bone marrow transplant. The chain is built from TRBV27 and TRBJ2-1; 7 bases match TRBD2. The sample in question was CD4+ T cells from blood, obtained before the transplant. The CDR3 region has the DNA TGTGCCAGCACGGGCCGGGGACTACCCAACAATGAGCAGTTCTTC. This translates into CASTGRGLPNNEQFF.